This entry lists 18 T cell receptor beta chains sequenced from one sample in a study of blood T cell repertoires in COVID-19 (dated by TCRdb to 2020 to 2021). The library was prepared using the immunoSEQ multiplex PCR assay. TCRdb limited this immuneACCESS table to in-frame rearrangements with V and J called. A share of clones is missing; checked studies link under half to unresolved V genes, and the rest is unexplained. The sample includes 150,000 to 200,000 clones, with roughly 84% observed a single time. Roughly 7% of the sample rests with the top ten. The sequenced sample consisted of PBMCs or T cells enriched from blood (not recorded which). All receptors derive from a man aged 40-49 years who had recovered from COVID-19.

In its sample, this clone was seen once. The chain uses TRBV19 and TRBJ2-5; possible D gene TRBD2, 6 bases. Trimming pared 5 bases from V and 1 base from J, leaving 11 bases between. CDR3 size: 14 residues. Germline V CDR1 and CDR2: LNHDA, SQIVND (reference sequence). The CDR3 DNA is TGTGCCAGTAGTCCCCGGGGGTCCCAAGAGACCCAGTACTTC. Its protein is CASSPRGSQETQYF.

The rearrangement joins TRBV30 to TRBJ1-3; 7 nucleotides line up with TRBD1. J lost 3 bases, V lost 3 bases, and 8 bases had no gene match. This CDR3 spans 15 amino acids. Germline loops: CDR1 GTSNPN, CDR2 SVGIG (reference sequence). In DNA form, the CDR3 reads TGTGCCTGGAGCGAGATAAACAGGGGTGGAAACACCATATATTTT. It translates to CAWSEINRGGNTIYF.

This clone was counted a few times. The rearrangement uses TRBV11-2 and TRBJ1-6; maybe TRBD1 (5 bases). The V gene lost 2 bases and the J gene lost 0 bases, with 11 bases spanning the gap. Germline CDR1 and CDR2: SGHAT and FQNNGV. CDR3 length: 17 residues. The CDR3 reads CASSLRTTSSYNSPLHF. The CDR3 DNA reads as TGTGCCAGCAGCTTAAGGACAACCAGCTCCTATAATTCACCCCTCCACTTT.

The chain joins TRBV4-1 to TRBJ1-2; 7 nucleotides match TRBD1. With V trimmed by 4 bases and J by 0 bases, 5 bases remained unmatched. Per germline, CDR1 MGHRA and CDR2 YSYEKL. CDR3 length: 15 amino acids. CDR3 bases: TGCGCCAGCAGCCCGGGGACAGCTTCTAACTATGGCTACACCTTC. It is translated as CASSPGTASNYGYTF.

The chain uses TRBV29-1 and TRBJ2-5, with 10 bases aligning to TRBD2. CDR3 length: 16 residues. Germline V gives CDR1 SQVTM, CDR2 ANQGSEA. V lost 8 bases, J lost 1 base, and 13 bases stayed unmatched. This CDR3 reads CSSGRASGGFQETQYF. The CDR3 DNA follows: TGCAGCTCCGGGAGGGCTAGCGGGGGATTCCAAGAGACCCAGTACTTC.

This chain joins TRBV6-6 and TRBJ2-7; TRBD1 aligns across 12 bases. Germline V gene lookup returns CDR1 MNHNY and CDR2 SVGAGI (reference sequence). The V and J ends lost 6 bases and 6 bases, in that order; junction bases with no gene match: 9. This CDR3 contains 15 residues. The CDR3 sequence is CASSGDRGRSVEQYF. In nucleotides, the CDR3 is TGTGCCAGCAGCGGGGACAGGGGGCGGTCGGTCGAGCAGTACTTC.

The genes are TRBV6-2 or TRBV6-3 and TRBJ1-5, with D possibly matching TRBD1 (5 bases). The CDR3 is made up of 18 amino acids. V was pared by 6 bases and J by 5 bases, with 26 bases between. The germline V gene has CDR1 MNHEY and CDR2 SVGEGT. CDR3 residues: CASSHALNRAGWDQPQHF. In DNA, the CDR3 is TGTGCCAGCAGCCACGCCCTGAATAGGGCAGGGTGGGATCAGCCCCAGCATTTT.

The CDR3 region has the DNA TGTGCCAGTACTAGCGGGTCTTACTACGAGCAGTACTTC. This sequence encodes CASTSGSYYEQYF. This rearrangement joins TRBV6-6 to TRBJ2-7, with TRBD2 identical over 9 bases. Germline V gives CDR1 MNHNY, CDR2 SVGAGI (reference sequence). After removal of 9 bases from V and 3 bases from J, the junction contained 6 bases not matched to a gene. The CDR3 is 13 amino acids.

The chain carries TRBV18 and TRBJ2-7; 9 nucleotides align to TRBD1. The CDR3 is made up of 14 amino acids. The germline V gene has CDR1 KGHSH and CDR2 LQKENI. Trimming removed 3 bases from V and 3 bases from J; junction bases left unmatched: 3. The CDR3 DNA is TGTGCCAGCTCACCCGGGACAGGGTTCTACGAGCAGTACTTC. It encodes CASSPGTGFYEQYF.

The genes are TRBV19 and TRBJ2-5; 8 bases are a match to TRBD2. Looked up from germline, CDR1 is LNHDA and CDR2 is SQIVND (reference sequence). This CDR3 comprises 15 residues. Unmatched junction bases numbered 8, after V lost 3 bases and J lost 5 bases. Here the CDR3 DNA reads TGTGCCAGTAGTATCCCCGGGGGGGACCTGGAGACCCAGTACTTC. Translating gives CASSIPGGDLETQYF.

This sequence joins TRBV6-1 and TRBJ2-1; 13 positions agree with TRBD2. From germline, CDR1 is MNHNS and CDR2 SASEGT. The V segment lost 5 bases and the J segment 1 base; nucleotides outside the gene matches: 8. The CDR3 sequence is 18 residues long. The CDR3: CASSKGLAGAGSYNEQFF. The CDR3 DNA reads TGTGCCAGCAGTAAAGGACTAGCGGGGGCCGGGTCCTACAATGAGCAGTTCTTC.

The rearrangement uses TRBV11-1 and TRBJ1-1; TRBD1 aligns across 12 bases. J was trimmed by 6 bases and V by 5 bases; bases with no gene match: 10. CDR3 length equals 16 residues. CDR1 SGHAT and CDR2 FQDESV come from the germline V gene (reference sequence). The CDR3 DNA reads as TGTGCCAGCAGCCGGGGACAGGGGGCGTTCTCCGCTGAAGCTTTCTTT. Its protein product is CASSRGQGAFSAEAFF.

The chain recombines TRBV28 with TRBJ1-1; 7 positions match TRBD1. In germline, CDR1 is MDHEN, CDR2 SYDVKM. The CDR3 length is 13 residues. Trimming cost V 5 bases and J 7 bases; bases outside gene matches: 7. The CDR3 DNA reads TGTGCCAGCAGTGCTCAGGGGGGCTTTGAAGCTTTCTTT. Encoded protein: CASSAQGGFEAFF.

This clone has a single count. In the same sample, other DNA sequences code for this CDR3. The V call is TRBV18, the J call TRBJ2-5; D gene unclear. The germline gives CDR1 KGHSH, CDR2 LQKENI. Between the trimmed V and J ends, which lost 3 bases and 4 bases, there was a span of 6 bases. There are 12 residues in the CDR3. The CDR3 region is CASSPRRETQYF. As DNA, the CDR3 is TGTGCCAGCTCACCGAGGAGAGAGACCCAGTACTTC.

The chain's CDR3 is CASSGGQGKRELFF. CDR3 nucleotide sequence: TGCGCCAGCAGCGGGGGACAGGGGAAGAGGGAGCTGTTTTTT. The chain has TRBV5-1 and TRBJ2-2; 10 nucleotides align to TRBD1. The length of the CDR3 is 14 residues. Losses at the gene ends were 4 bases for V and 9 bases for J; bases not matched to a gene: 6. CDR1 and CDR2 from the germline V gene are SGHRS and YFSETQ. Filled out from reference TRBV5-1 and TRBJ2-2, the complete variable domain reads KAGVTQTPRYLIKTRGQQVTLSCSPISGHRSVSWYQQTPGQGLQFLFEYFSETQRNKGNFPGRFSGRQFSNSRSEMNVSTLELGDSALYLCASSGGQGKRELFFGEGSRLTVL.

V is TRBV5-8 and J is TRBJ1-4; a possible D gene is TRBD1 (5 bases). The germline V and J ends were trimmed by 4 bases and 8 bases, with 24 bases remaining between them. The germline CDR1 and CDR2 sequences are SGHTS and YDEGEE. The length of the CDR3 is 17 residues. The CDR3 loop reads CASSATHTGTPGEKLFF. CDR3 nucleotide sequence: TGTGCCAGCAGCGCCACCCACACCGGGACTCCTGGAGAAAAACTGTTTTTT.

In this sample, this clone turned up once. This chain connects TRBV11-1 to TRBJ1-2; D gene ambiguous. Trimming removed 1 base at V and 8 bases at J, with 14 bases between. The CDR3 runs to 14 residues. Looked up from germline, CDR1 is SGHAT and CDR2 is FQDESV (reference sequence). CDR3 loop: CASSLGSHGVGYTF. The DNA of the CDR3 is TGTGCCAGCAGCTTAGGTTCGCATGGAGTAGGCTACACCTTC.

The J gene is TRBJ2-7, the V gene TRBV18; TRBD2 matches 11 bases. This CDR3 is built from 15 residues. V lost 5 bases to trimming and J lost 3 bases; unmatched junction nucleotides: 6. The germline gives CDR1 KGHSH, CDR2 LQKENI. CDR3 protein: CASSSKGLAGYEQYF. The CDR3 DNA follows: TGTGCCAGCTCATCGAAAGGACTAGCGGGCTACGAGCAGTACTTC.